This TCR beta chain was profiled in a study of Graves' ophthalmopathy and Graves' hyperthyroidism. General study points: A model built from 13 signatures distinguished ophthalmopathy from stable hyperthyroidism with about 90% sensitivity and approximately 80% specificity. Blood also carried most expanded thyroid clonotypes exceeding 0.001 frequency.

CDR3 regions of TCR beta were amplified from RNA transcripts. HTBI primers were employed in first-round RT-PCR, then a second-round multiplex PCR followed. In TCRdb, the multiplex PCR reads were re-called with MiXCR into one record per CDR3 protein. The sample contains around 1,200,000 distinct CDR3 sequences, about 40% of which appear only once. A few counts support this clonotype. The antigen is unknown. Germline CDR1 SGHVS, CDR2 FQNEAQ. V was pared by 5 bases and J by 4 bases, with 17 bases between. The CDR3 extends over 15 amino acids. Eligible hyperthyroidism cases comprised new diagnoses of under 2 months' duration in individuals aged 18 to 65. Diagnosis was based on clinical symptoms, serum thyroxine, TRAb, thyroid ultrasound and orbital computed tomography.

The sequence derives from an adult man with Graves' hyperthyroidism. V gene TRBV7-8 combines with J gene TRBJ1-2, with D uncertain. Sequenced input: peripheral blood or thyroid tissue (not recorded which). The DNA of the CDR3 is TGTGCCAGCAGCCAAGCCCCGGGCCTCGGCTATGGCTACACCTTC. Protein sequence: CASSQAPGLGYGYTF.